This T cell receptor (beta chain) was sequenced for a study of CD8 T cells in Susac syndrome. Overall study findings and caveats: Susac syndrome CD8+ repertoires were clonally expanded, most strongly in CD8+ TEMRA cells. Acknowledgment was made by the study that its TCR sequencing and HLA analysis involved a relatively small number of individuals.

This CDR3 has 15 residues. Trimming at V came to 3 bases and at J to 9 bases, leaving 9 bases not matched to a gene. Per the germline V gene, CDR1 is SGDLS and CDR2 is YYNGEE. With respect to this clonotype: Its antigen is not known.

Random hexamers primed reverse transcription of about 0.45 to 1 ug RNA. TCRdb fed the immunoSEQ multiplex PCR reads into MiXCR, producing one record per CDR3 protein. The sample yields about 190,000 distinct CDR3 sequences, just under 95% seen once. This receptor was taken from a human donor with Susac syndrome. This chain links TRBV9 with TRBJ2-4; 10 bases match TRBD1. The sequenced sample was CD8+ T cells from PBMCs. As DNA, the CDR3 is TGTGCCAGCAGCGGTGAGGGACAGGGGAATCTCATTCAGTACTTC. It is translated as CASSGEGQGNLIQYF.